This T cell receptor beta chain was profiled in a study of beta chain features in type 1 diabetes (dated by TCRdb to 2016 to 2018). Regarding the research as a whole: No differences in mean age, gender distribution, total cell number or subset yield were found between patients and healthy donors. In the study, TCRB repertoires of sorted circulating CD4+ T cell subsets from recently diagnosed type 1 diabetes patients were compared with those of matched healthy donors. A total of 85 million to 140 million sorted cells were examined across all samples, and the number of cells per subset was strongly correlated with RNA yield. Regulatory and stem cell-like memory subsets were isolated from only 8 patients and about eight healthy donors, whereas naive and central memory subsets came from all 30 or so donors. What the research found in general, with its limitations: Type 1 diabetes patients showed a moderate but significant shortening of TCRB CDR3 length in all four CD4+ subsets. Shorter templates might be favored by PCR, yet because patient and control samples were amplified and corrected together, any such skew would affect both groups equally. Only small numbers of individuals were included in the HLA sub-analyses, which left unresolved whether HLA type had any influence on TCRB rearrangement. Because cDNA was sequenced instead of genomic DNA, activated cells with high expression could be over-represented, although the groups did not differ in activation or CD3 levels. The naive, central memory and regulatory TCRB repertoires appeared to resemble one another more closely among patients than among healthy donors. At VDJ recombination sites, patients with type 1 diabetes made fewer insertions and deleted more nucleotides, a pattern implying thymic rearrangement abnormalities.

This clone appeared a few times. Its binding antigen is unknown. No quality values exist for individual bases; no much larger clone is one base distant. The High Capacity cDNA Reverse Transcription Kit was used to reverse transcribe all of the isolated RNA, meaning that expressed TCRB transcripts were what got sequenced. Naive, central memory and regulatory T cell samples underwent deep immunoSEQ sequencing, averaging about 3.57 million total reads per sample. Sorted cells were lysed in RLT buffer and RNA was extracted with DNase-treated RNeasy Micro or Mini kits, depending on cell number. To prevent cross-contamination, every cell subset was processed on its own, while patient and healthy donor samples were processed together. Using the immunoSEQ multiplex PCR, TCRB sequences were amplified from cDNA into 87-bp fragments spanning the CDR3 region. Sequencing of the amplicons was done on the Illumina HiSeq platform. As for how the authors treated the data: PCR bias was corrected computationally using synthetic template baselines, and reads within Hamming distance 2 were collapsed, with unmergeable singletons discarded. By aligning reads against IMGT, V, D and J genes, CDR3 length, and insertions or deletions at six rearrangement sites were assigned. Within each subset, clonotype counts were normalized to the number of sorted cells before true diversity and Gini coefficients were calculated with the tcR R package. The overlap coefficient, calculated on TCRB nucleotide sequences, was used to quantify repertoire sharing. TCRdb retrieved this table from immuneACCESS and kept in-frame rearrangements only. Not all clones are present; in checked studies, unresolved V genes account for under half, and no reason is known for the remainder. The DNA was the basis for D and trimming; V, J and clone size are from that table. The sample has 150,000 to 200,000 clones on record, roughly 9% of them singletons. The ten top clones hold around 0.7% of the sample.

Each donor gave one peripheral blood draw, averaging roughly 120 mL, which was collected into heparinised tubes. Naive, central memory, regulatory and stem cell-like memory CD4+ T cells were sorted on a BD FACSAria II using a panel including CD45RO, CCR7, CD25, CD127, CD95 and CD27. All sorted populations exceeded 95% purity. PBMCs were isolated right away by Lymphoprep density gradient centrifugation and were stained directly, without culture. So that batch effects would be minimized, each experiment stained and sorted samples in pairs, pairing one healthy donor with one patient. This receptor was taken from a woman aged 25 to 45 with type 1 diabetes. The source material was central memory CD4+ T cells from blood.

The DNA sequence is as follows: TGTGCCATCACTCCGGGACTAGCGGTTGCCTACAATGAGCAGTTCTTC. This codes for CAITPGLAVAYNEQFF. Rearrangement joined TRBV10-3 to TRBJ2-1, and TRBD2 aligns with 11 junction nucleotides. The cysteine opens and the phenylalanine closes a CDR3 of 16 amino acids. Only the CDR3 DNA stays, 48 bases, in frame from base 1. From a lookup of the germline V gene, CDR1 and CDR2 are ENHRY and SYGVKD. The germline V end is reduced by 7 bases and the J end by 2 bases; junction bases left unmatched: 7.